This T cell receptor delta chain was retrieved from a study of gamma-delta chains in newborns, infants, children. Study-wide background: Innate gammadelta T cells reportedly expand polyclonally right after birth, driven by microbial exposure, per the title.

This CDR3 spans 18 amino acids. Unmatched junction bases numbered 11, after V lost 0 bases and J lost 2 bases. CDR1 and CDR2 from the germline V gene are TSWWSYY and QGS. TCRdb reran clone calling via CATT on the reads. The sample includes about 2,300 delta-chain clones, 5% to 7% of them seen just once. Concerning this clone itself: A read error is likely here: a far larger clone is one base away. Other nucleotide sequences from this sample produce the same CDR3.

The V call is TRDV1, the J call TRDJ1; the match to TRDD2 covers 8 bases. The sequencing input was blood. The source of this sequence is a child who was a newborn, infant or young child, either healthy, febrile or measles-vaccinated (not recorded which). CDR3 sequence reads: CALGELPPSYPRTDKLIF. CDR3 sequence (DNA): TGTGCTCTTGGGGAACTCCCCCCTTCCTATCCGCGAACCGATAAACTCATCTTT.